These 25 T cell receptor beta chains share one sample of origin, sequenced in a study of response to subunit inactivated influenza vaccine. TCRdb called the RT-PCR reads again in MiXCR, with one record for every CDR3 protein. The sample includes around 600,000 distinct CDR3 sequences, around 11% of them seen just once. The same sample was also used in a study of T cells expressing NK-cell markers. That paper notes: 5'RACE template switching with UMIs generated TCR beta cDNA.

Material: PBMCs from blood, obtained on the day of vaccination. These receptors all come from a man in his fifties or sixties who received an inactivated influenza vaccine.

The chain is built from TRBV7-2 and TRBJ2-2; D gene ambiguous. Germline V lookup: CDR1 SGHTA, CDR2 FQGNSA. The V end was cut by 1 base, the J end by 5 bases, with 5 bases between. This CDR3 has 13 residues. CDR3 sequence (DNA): TGTGCCAGCAGCTTAGTTGAAACCGGGGAGCTGTTTTTT. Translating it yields CASSLVETGELFF.

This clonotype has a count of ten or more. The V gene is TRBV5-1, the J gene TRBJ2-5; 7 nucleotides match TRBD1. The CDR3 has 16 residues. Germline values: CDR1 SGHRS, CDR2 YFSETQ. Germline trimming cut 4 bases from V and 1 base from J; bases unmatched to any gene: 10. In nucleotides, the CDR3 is TGCGCCAGCAGCCGGGTCACAGGGGCCCCCCAAGAGACCCAGTACTTC. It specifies CASSRVTGAPQETQYF.

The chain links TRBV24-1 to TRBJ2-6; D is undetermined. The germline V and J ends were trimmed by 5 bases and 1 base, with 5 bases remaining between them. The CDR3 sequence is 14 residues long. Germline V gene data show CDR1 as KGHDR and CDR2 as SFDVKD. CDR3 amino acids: CATSALSGANVLTF. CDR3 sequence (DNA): TGTGCCACCAGTGCCCTTTCTGGGGCCAACGTCCTGACTTTC.

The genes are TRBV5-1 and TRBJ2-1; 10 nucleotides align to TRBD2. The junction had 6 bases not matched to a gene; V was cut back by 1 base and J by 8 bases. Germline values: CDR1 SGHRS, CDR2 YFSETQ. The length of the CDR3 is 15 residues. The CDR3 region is CASSLKAGGLDEQFF. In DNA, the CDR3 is TGCGCCAGCAGCTTGAAAGCGGGAGGGCTGGATGAGCAGTTCTTC.

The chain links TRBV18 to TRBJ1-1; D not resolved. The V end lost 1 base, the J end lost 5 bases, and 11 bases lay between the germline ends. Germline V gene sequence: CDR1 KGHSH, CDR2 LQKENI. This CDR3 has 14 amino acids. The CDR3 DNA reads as TGTGCCAGCTCACCACGGGGAGGGAGAACTGAAGCTTTCTTT. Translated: CASSPRGGRTEAFF.

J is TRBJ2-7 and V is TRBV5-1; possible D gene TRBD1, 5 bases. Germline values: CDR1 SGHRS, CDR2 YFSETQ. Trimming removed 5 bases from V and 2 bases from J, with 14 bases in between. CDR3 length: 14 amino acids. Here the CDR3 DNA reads TGCGCCAGCAGAGATCTACAGGATGCCTACGAGCAGTACTTC. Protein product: CASRDLQDAYEQYF.

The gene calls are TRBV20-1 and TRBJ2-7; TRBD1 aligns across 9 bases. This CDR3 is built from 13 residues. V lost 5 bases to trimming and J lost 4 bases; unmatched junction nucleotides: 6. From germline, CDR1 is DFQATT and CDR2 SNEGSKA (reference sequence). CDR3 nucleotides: TGCAGTGCTCAGACAGGGGGGGCGTACGAGCAGTACTTC. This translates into CSAQTGGAYEQYF.

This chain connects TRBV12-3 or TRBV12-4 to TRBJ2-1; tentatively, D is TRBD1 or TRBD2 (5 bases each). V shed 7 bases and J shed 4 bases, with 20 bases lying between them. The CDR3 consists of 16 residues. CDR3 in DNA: TGTGCCAGCACCCCCGACCAGCCGAGGGGTTACAATGAGCAGTTCTTC. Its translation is CASTPDQPRGYNEQFF.

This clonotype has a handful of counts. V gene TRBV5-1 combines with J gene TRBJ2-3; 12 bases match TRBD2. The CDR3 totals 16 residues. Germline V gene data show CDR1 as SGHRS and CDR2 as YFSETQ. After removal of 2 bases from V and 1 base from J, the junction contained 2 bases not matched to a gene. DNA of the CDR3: TGCGCCAGCAGCTTCAGGACTAGCGGGGGCACAGATACGCAGTATTTT. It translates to CASSFRTSGGTDTQYF.

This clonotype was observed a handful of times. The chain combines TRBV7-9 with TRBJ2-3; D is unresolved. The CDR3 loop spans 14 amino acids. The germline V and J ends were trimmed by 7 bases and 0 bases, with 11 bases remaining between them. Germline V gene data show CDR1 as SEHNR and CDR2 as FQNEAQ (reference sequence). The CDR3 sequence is CASTPGGSTDTQYF. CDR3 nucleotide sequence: TGTGCCAGCACCCCAGGCGGAAGCACAGATACGCAGTATTTT.

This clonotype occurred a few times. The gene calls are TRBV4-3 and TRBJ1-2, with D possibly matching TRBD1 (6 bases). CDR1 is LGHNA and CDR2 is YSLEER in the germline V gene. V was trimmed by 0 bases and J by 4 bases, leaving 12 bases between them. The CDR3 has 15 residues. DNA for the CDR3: TGCGCCAGCAGCCAAGATGAGGGACAATTCTATGGCTACACCTTC. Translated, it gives CASSQDEGQFYGYTF.

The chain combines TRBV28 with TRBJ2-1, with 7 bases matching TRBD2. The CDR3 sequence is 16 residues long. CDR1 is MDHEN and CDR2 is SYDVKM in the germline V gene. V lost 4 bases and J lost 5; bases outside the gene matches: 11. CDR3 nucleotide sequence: TGTGCCAGCAGTTCCATCGGACGGGGAGGGCACAATGAGCAGTTCTTC. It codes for CASSSIGRGGHNEQFF.

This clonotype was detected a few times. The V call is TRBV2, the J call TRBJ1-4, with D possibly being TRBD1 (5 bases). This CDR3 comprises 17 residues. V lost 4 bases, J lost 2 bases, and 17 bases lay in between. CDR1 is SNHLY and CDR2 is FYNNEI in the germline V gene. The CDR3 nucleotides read TGTGCCAGCAGTGCCCCCAGGGCGTCGGCGACTAATGAAAAACTGTTTTTT. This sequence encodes CASSAPRASATNEKLFF.

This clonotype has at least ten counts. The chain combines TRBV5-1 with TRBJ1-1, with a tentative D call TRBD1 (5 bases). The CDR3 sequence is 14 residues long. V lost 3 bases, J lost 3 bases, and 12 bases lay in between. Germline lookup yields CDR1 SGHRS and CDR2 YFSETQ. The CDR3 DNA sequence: TGCGCCAGCAGCTCGGGCACAGGAGACACTGAAGCTTTCTTT. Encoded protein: CASSSGTGDTEAFF. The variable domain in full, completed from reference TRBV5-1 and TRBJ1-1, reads KAGVTQTPRYLIKTRGQQVTLSCSPISGHRSVSWYQQTPGQGLQFLFEYFSETQRNKGNFPGRFSGRQFSNSRSEMNVSTLELGDSALYLCASSSGTGDTEAFFGQGTRLTVV.

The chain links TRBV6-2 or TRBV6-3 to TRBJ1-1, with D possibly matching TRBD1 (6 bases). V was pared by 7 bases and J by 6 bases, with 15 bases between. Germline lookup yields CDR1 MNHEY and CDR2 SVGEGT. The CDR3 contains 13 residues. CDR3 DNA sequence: TGTGCCAGCACCCTCACAGGGCAGGCTGAAGCTTTCTTT. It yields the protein CASTLTGQAEAFF.

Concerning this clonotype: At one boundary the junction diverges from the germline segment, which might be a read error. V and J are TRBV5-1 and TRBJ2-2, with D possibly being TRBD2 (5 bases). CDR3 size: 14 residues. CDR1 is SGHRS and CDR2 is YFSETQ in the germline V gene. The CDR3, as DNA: TGCGCCAGCAGCAGGAGGCCGAACTCCGGGGAGCTGTTTTTT. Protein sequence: CASSRRPNSGELFF.

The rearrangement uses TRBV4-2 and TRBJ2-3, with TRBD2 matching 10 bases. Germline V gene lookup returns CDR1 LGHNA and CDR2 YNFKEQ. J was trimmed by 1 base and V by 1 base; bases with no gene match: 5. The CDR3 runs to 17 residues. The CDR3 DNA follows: TGTGCCAGCAGCCAAGTTACTACTAGCGGGGGCACAGATACGCAGTATTTT. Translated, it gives CASSQVTTSGGTDTQYF.

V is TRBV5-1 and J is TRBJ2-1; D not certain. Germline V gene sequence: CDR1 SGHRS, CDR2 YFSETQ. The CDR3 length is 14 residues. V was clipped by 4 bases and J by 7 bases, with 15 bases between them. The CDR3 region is CASSEPGRTNEQFF. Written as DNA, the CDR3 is TGCGCCAGCAGCGAGCCCGGACGTACAAATGAGCAGTTCTTC.

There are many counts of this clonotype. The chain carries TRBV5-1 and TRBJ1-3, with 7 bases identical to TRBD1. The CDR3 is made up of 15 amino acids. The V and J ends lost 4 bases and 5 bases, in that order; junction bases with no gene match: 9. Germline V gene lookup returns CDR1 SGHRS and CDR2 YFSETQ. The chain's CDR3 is CASSPTGQRRNTIYF. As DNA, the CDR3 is TGCGCCAGCAGCCCCACGGGACAGCGAAGAAACACCATATATTTT.

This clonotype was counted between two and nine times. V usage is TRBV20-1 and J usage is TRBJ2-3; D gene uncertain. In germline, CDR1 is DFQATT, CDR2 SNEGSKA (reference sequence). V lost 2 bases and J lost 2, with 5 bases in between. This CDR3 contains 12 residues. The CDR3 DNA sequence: TGCAGTGCTAGAAGGGACACAGATACGCAGTATTTT. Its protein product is CSARRDTDTQYF.

CDR3 in DNA: TGTGCCAGCAGTGAAACTACGGGGTTACTAGAGACCCAGTACTTC. Amino acid sequence: CASSETTGLLETQYF. The chain links TRBV25-1 to TRBJ2-5; TRBD2 might be the D (5 bases). Germline values: CDR1 MGHDK, CDR2 SYGVNS. This CDR3 has 15 amino acids. The germline V and J ends were trimmed by 2 bases and 4 bases, with 14 bases remaining between them.

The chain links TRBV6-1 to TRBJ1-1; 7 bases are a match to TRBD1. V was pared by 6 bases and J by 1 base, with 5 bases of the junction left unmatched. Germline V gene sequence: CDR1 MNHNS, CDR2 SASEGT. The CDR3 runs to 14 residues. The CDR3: CASRAGTANTEAFF. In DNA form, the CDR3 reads TGTGCCAGCAGGGCCGGGACAGCGAACACTGAAGCTTTCTTT.

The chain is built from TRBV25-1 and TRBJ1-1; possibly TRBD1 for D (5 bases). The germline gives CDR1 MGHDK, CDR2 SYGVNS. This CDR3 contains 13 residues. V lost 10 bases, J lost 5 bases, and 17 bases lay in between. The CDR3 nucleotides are TGTGCCACCCTGGGACCCCTTGGAACTGAAGCTTTCTTT. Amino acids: CATLGPLGTEAFF.

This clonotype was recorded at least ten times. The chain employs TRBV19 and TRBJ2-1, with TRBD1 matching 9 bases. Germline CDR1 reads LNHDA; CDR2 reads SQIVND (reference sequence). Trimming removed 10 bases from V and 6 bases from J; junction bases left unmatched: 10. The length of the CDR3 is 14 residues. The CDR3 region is CATSGTGIINEQFF. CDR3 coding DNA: TGTGCCACCTCCGGGACAGGGATCATCAATGAGCAGTTCTTC. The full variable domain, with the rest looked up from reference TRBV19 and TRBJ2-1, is DGGITQSPKYLFRKEGQNVTLSCEQNLNHDAMYWYRQDPGQGLRLIYYSQIVNDFQKGDIAEGYSVSREKKESFPLTVTSAQKNPTAFYLCATSGTGIINEQFFGPGTRLTVL.

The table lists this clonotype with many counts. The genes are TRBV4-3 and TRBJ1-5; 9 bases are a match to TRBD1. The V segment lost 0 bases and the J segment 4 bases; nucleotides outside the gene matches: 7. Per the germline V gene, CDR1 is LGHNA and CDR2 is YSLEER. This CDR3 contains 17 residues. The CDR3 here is CASSQDWDRDPNQPQHF. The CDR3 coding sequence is TGCGCCAGCAGCCAAGACTGGGACAGGGACCCAAATCAGCCCCAGCATTTT.